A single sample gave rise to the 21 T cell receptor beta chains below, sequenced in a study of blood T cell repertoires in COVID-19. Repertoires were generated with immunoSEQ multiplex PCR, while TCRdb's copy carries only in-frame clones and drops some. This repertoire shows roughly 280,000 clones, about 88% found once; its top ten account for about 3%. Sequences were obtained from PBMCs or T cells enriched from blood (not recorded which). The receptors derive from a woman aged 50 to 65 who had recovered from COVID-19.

CDR3 DNA: TGTGCCAGCAGCGCCTCTGGCGATAGCGGGATGGTGCAGTTCTTC. This codes for CASSASGDSGMVQFF. The chain employs TRBV9 and TRBJ2-1, with 8 nucleotides matching TRBD2. CDR3 size: 15 residues. The germline CDR1 and CDR2 sequences are SGDLS and YYNGEE. V dropped 3 bases and J dropped 12; count of bases not matched to a gene: 14.

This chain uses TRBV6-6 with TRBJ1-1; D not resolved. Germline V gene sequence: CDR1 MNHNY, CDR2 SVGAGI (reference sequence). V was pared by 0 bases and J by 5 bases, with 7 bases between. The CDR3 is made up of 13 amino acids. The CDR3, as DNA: TGTGCCAGCAGTTACTCTTACAAGACTGAAGCTTTCTTT. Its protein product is CASSYSYKTEAFF.

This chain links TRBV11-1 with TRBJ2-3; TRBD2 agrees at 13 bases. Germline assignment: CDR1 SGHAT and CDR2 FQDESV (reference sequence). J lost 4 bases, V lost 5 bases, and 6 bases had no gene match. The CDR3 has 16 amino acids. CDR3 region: CASSPWTSGRPDTQYF. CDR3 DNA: TGTGCCAGCAGCCCCTGGACTAGCGGGAGACCAGATACGCAGTATTTT.

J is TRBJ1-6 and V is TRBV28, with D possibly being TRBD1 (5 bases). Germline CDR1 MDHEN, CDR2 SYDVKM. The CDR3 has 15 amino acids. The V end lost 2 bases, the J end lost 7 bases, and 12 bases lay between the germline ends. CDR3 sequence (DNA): TGTGCCAGCAGTTTAGGGCGTCGGGGGAATTCACCCCTCCACTTT. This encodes CASSLGRRGNSPLHF.

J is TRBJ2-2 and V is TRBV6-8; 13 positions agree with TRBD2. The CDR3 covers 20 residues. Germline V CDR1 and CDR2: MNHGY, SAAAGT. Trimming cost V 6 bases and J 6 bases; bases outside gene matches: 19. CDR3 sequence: CASRGGLAGDTVFGPGELFF. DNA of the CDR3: TGTGCCAGCAGGGGTGGACTAGCGGGAGATACCGTTTTTGGGCCCGGGGAGCTGTTTTTT.

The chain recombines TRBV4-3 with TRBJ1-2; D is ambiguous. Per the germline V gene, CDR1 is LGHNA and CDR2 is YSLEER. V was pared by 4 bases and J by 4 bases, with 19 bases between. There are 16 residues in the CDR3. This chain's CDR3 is CASSRKGGEVGYGYTF. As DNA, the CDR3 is TGCGCCAGCAGCCGCAAAGGCGGGGAAGTTGGCTATGGCTACACCTTC.

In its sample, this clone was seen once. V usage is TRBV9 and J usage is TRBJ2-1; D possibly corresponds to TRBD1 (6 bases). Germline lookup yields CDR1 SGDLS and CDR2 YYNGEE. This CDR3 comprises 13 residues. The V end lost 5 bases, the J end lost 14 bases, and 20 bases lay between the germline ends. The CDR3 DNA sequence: TGTGCCAGCAGTTTTCGGACAGAAGAATGGAAGTTCTTC. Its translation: CASSFRTEEWKFF. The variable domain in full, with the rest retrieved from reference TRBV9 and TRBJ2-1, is DSGVTQTPKHLITATGQRVTLRCSPRSGDLSVYWYQQSLDQGLQFLIQYYNGEERAKGNILERFSAQQFPDLHSELNLSSLELGDSALYFCASSFRTEEWKFFGPGTRLTVL.

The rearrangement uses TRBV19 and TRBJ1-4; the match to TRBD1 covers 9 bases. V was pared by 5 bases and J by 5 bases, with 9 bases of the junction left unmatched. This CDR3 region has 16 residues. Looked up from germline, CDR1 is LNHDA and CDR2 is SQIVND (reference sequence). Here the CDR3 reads CASSPYWTGANEKLFF. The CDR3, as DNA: TGTGCCAGTAGTCCATACTGGACAGGGGCAAATGAAAAACTGTTTTTT.

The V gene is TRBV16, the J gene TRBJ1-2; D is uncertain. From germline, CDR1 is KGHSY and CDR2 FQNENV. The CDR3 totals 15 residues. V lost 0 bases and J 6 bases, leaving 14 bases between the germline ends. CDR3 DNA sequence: TGTGCCAGCAGCCAATCTCGCGTTCAGGCGCATGGCTACACCTTC. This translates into CASSQSRVQAHGYTF.

The CDR3 reads CASSLSIIAGDNEQFF. CDR3 coding DNA: TGTGCCAGCTCACTATCGATAATAGCGGGAGACAATGAGCAGTTCTTC. The chain joins TRBV18 to TRBJ2-1; 9 bases fit TRBD2. The CDR3 spans 16 residues. Germline V gene sequence: CDR1 KGHSH, CDR2 LQKENI. The V gene end was trimmed by 4 bases and the J gene end by 5 bases; junction bases not matched to a gene: 9.

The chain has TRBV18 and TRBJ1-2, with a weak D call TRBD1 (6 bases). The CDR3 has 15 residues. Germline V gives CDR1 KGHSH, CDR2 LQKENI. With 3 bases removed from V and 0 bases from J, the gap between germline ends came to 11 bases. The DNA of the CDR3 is TGTGCCAGCTCACCCGGGGGGGCTTCTAACTATGGCTACACCTTC. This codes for CASSPGGASNYGYTF.

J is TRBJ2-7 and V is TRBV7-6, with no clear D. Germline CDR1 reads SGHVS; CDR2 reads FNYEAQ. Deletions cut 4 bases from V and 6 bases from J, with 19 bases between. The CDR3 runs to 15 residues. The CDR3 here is CASSSAQAPFREQYF. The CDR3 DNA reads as TGTGCCAGCAGCTCAGCCCAGGCCCCCTTCCGCGAGCAGTACTTC.

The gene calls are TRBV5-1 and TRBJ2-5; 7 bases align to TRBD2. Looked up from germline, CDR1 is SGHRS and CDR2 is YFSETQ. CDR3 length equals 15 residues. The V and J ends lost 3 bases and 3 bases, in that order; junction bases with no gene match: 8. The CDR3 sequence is CASSSTGTTEETQYF. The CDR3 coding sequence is TGCGCCAGCAGCTCGACCGGGACTACCGAAGAGACCCAGTACTTC.

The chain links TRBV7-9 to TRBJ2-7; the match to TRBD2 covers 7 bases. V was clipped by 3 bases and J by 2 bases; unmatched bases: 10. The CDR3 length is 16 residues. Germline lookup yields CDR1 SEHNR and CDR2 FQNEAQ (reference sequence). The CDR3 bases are TGTGCCAGCAGCTTTGGTTTTGCTAGCGGAACCTACGAGCAGTACTTC. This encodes CASSFGFASGTYEQYF.

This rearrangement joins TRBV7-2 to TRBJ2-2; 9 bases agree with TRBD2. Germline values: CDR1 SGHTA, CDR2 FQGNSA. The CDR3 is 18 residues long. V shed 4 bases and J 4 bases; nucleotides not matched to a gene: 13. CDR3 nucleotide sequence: TGTGCCAGCAGCTACGGGTCATTAGCGGGAGTTAGCACCGGGGAGCTGTTTTTT. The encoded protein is CASSYGSLAGVSTGELFF.

The CDR3 protein is CASGQQNSPLHF. CDR3 sequence (DNA): TGCGCCAGCGGACAGCAAAATTCACCCCTCCACTTT. The rearrangement links TRBV10-1 to TRBJ1-6; possible D gene TRBD1, 6 bases. The CDR3 is 12 residues long. The germline gives CDR1 WNHNN, CDR2 SYGVQD (reference sequence). Trimming took 8 bases from V and 7 from J, leaving 9 bases between them.

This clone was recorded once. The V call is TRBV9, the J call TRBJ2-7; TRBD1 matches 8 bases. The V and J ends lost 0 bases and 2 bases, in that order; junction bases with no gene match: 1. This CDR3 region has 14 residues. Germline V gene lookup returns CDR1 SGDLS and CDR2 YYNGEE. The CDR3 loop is CASSVGQGPYEQYF. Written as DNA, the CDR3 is TGTGCCAGCAGCGTAGGACAGGGGCCCTACGAGCAGTACTTC.

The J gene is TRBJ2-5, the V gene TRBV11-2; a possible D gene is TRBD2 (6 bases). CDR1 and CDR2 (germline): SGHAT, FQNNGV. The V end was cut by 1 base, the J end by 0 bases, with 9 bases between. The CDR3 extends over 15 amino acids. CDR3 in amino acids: CASSLGDLYQETQYF. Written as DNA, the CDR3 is TGTGCCAGCAGCTTAGGGGACTTGTACCAAGAGACCCAGTACTTC. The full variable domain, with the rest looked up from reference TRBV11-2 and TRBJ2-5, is EAGVAQSPRYKIIEKRQSVAFWCNPISGHATLYWYQQILGQGPKLLIQFQNNGVVDDSQLPKDRFSAERLKGVDSTLKIQPAKLEDSAVYLCASSLGDLYQETQYFGPGTRLLVL.

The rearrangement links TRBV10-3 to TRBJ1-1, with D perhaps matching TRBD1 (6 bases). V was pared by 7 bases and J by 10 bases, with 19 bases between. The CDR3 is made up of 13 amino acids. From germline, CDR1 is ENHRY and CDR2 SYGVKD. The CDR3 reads CAITEETGASAFF. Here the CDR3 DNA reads TGTGCCATCACCGAGGAGACAGGCGCTTCAGCTTTCTTT.

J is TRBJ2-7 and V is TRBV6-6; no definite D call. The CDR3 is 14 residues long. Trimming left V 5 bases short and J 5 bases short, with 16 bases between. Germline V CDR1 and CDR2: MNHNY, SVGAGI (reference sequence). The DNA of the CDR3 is TGTGCCAGCAGTCCTCCCCGGCTAGATGACGAGCAGTACTTC. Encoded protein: CASSPPRLDDEQYF.

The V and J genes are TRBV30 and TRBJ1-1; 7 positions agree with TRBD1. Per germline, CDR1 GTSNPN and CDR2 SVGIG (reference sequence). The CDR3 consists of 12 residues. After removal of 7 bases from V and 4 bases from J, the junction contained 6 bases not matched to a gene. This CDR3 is CASYRGGTEAFF. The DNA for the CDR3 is TGTGCCTCTTACAGGGGCGGCACTGAAGCTTTCTTT.